This T cell receptor beta chain was retrieved from a study of cytomegalovirus exposure and HLA in healthy donors. PCR involved 60 Vbeta and 13 Jbeta primers. The data were produced by immunoSEQ multiplex PCR, yet TCRdb's version contains in-frame clones alone and is incomplete. The sample yields some 140,000 clones, more than 70% seen once. V shed 4 bases and J shed 4 bases, with 15 bases lying between them. CDR3 length equals 15 residues. The germline V gene has CDR1 SGHDT and CDR2 YYEEEE. The TCR originated in a woman aged 30 to 39 in good health and CMV-seropositive. Sequencing used PBMCs. This chain uses TRBV5-6 with TRBJ1-3; D is perhaps TRBD1 (6 bases). The CDR3 reads CASSEAGQLGNTIYF. In nucleotides, the CDR3 is TGTGCCAGCAGCGAAGCCGGACAGTTAGGAAACACCATATATTTT.